Listed here are 21 T cell receptor beta chains from one sample, sequenced in a study of technical replicates of blood from a few donors. Profiling relied on immunoSEQ multiplex PCR, and the TCRdb table lists in-frame clones only, not all of them. The sample records 95,000 to 100,000 clones, over 90% being singletons. Material for sequencing was T cells isolated from PBMCs. These receptors originate from a human donor in good health.

V and J are TRBV28 and TRBJ2-3; maybe TRBD1 (5 bases). The CDR3 is made up of 12 amino acids. Trimming cost V 4 bases and J 6 bases, with 8 bases left between them. Germline lookup yields CDR1 MDHEN and CDR2 SYDVKM. The CDR3 bases are TGTGCCAGCAGTTCTGCAGGGGATACGCAGTATTTT. Protein sequence: CASSSAGDTQYF.

The chain joins TRBV23-1 to TRBJ1-2; a possible D gene is TRBD1 (5 bases). TRBV23-1 is annotated as an ORF whose role is uncertain. Deletions cut 1 base from V and 0 bases from J, with 12 bases between. There are 16 residues in the CDR3. CDR3 nucleotide sequence: TGCGCCAGCAGTCAATTGCCGCAGGGCCCTAACTATGGCTACACCTTC. It translates to CASSQLPQGPNYGYTF.

The J gene is TRBJ2-4, the V gene TRBV7-9; weak D call: TRBD1 (6 bases). With 5 bases removed from V and 12 bases from J, the gap between germline ends came to 17 bases. This CDR3 contains 13 residues. Germline V gives CDR1 SEHNR, CDR2 FQNEAQ (reference sequence). CDR3 protein: CASSQGNTGRQYF. DNA of the CDR3: TGTGCCAGCAGCCAAGGAAACACAGGGCGTCAGTACTTC. Filled out from reference TRBV7-9 and TRBJ2-4, the complete variable domain reads DTGVSQNPRHKITKRGQNVTFRCDPISEHNRLYWYRQTLGQGPEFLTYFQNEAQLEKSRLLSDRFSAERPKGSFSTLEIQRTEQGDSAMYLCASSQGNTGRQYFGAGTRLSVL.

The chain recombines TRBV28 with TRBJ1-4; 11 nucleotides match TRBD1. J gave up 7 bases and V 5 bases, and 9 bases lay outside the gene matches. Germline V lookup: CDR1 MDHEN, CDR2 SYDVKM. The CDR3 consists of 16 residues. The CDR3 reads CASSLGDRGFREKLFF. CDR3 nucleotide sequence: TGTGCCAGCAGTCTCGGGGACAGGGGGTTTCGTGAAAAACTGTTTTTT.

The rearrangement joins TRBV7-9 to TRBJ2-7; 7 positions match TRBD1. Per germline, CDR1 SEHNR and CDR2 FQNEAQ (reference sequence). V was clipped by 1 base and J by 6 bases; unmatched bases: 9. CDR3 length equals 15 residues. The CDR3 loop reads CASSLVDGQGVEQYF. Written as DNA, the CDR3 is TGTGCCAGCAGCTTAGTTGACGGGCAGGGGGTCGAGCAGTACTTC.

The genes are TRBV5-1 and TRBJ2-2, with a tentative D call TRBD1 (6 bases). Trimming pared 0 bases from V and 6 bases from J, leaving 21 bases between. Looked up from germline, CDR1 is SGHRS and CDR2 is YFSETQ. CDR3 length: 18 residues. The CDR3 DNA sequence: TGCGCCAGCAGCTTGGACTTATCACCGGGACACCTTGCCGGGGAGCTGTTTTTT. Its protein is CASSLDLSPGHLAGELFF.

The table lists this clone with a count of one. This chain uses TRBV2 with TRBJ1-4, with 9 nucleotides matching TRBD1. V lost 7 bases, J lost 9 bases, and 3 bases stayed unmatched. The CDR3 totals 12 residues. The germline V gene has CDR1 SNHLY and CDR2 FYNNEI. The CDR3: CASTGTGQKLFF. DNA for the CDR3: TGTGCCAGCACCGGGACAGGGCAAAAACTGTTTTTT. The variable domain in full, with the rest retrieved from reference TRBV2 and TRBJ1-4, is EPEVTQTPSHQVTQMGQEVILRCVPISNHLYFYWYRQILGQKVEFLVSFYNNEISEKSEIFDDQFSVERPDGSNFTLKIRSTKLEDSAMYFCASTGTGQKLFFGSGTQLSVL.

V and J are TRBV6-6 and TRBJ1-1; 8 nucleotides agree with TRBD1. V dropped 7 bases and J dropped 1; count of bases not matched to a gene: 2. CDR1 and CDR2 from the germline V gene are MNHNY and SVGAGI (reference sequence). The CDR3 is 13 amino acids. DNA of the CDR3: TGTGCCAGCATTGACAGGGGGAACACTGAAGCTTTCTTT. It is translated as CASIDRGNTEAFF.

The V gene is TRBV5-4, the J gene TRBJ1-6; maybe TRBD1 (6 bases). The CDR3 is 16 amino acids. Trimming removed 3 bases at V and 0 bases at J, with 10 bases between. Looked up from germline, CDR1 is SGHNT and CDR2 is YYREEE (reference sequence). The CDR3 here is CASSSDRNSYNSPLHF. The CDR3, as DNA: TGTGCCAGCAGCTCTGACAGGAACTCCTATAATTCACCCCTCCACTTT.

This clone was recorded once. This sequence joins TRBV7-9 and TRBJ1-5; 9 nucleotides line up with TRBD1. CDR3 size: 15 residues. CDR1 SEHNR and CDR2 FQNEAQ come from the germline V gene (reference sequence). Germline trimming cut 5 bases from V and 1 base from J; bases unmatched to any gene: 3. The CDR3 loop is CASSPGQGSNQPQHF. The DNA of the CDR3 is TGTGCCAGCAGCCCGGGACAGGGAAGCAATCAGCCCCAGCATTTT.

The V call is TRBV23-1, the J call TRBJ1-1; D unresolved. TRBV23-1 is filed as an ORF, its function uncertain. The V gene lost 0 bases and the J gene lost 2 bases, with 13 bases spanning the gap. The CDR3 spans 16 residues. The CDR3 DNA reads TGCGCCAGCAGTCAATCGAGGATGGGAGTCAACACTGAAGCTTTCTTT. Protein sequence: CASSQSRMGVNTEAFF.

The chain joins TRBV19 to TRBJ1-1, with TRBD1 identical over 9 bases. This CDR3 spans 13 amino acids. V shed 5 bases, J shed 6 bases, and the junction held 4 bases outside the gene matches. Germline CDR1 is LNHDA and CDR2 is SQIVND (reference sequence). The CDR3 sequence is CASSPQGASEAFF. Written as DNA, the CDR3 is TGTGCCAGTAGTCCACAGGGGGCATCTGAAGCTTTCTTT.

The V call is TRBV5-1, the J call TRBJ2-3; D not resolved. The CDR3 consists of 12 residues. V gave up 4 bases and J gave up 2 bases, with 5 bases separating them. Germline loops: CDR1 SGHRS, CDR2 YFSETQ. CDR3 DNA sequence: TGCGCCAGCAGCGTACACACAGATACGCAGTATTTT. Residues: CASSVHTDTQYF. Complete variable domain (other parts from reference TRBV5-1 and TRBJ2-3): KAGVTQTPRYLIKTRGQQVTLSCSPISGHRSVSWYQQTPGQGLQFLFEYFSETQRNKGNFPGRFSGRQFSNSRSEMNVSTLELGDSALYLCASSVHTDTQYFGPGTRLTVL.

The chain carries TRBV13 and TRBJ2-7; D unresolved. This CDR3 has 14 amino acids. V lost 2 bases and J 5 bases, leaving 13 bases between the germline ends. In germline, CDR1 is PRHDT, CDR2 FYEKMQ (reference sequence). The CDR3 bases are TGTGCCAGCAGCTTATCGGCCAGGCTCCACGAGCAGTACTTC. This codes for CASSLSARLHEQYF.

V is TRBV10-1 and J is TRBJ2-1; 12 bases line up with TRBD2. The length of the CDR3 is 16 residues. Germline loops: CDR1 WNHNN, CDR2 SYGVQD (reference sequence). The V and J ends lost 0 bases and 10 bases, in that order; junction bases with no gene match: 7. The CDR3, as DNA: TGCGCCAGCAGTGAGTCGCTAGCGGGAGGGATAGGAGAGCAGTTCTTC. Translation: CASSESLAGGIGEQFF.

V gene TRBV4-1 combines with J gene TRBJ1-1, with D possibly matching TRBD1 (5 bases). The CDR3 has 14 amino acids. Trimming removed 6 bases from V and 3 bases from J, with 14 bases in between. The germline CDR1 and CDR2 sequences are MGHRA and YSYEKL. The CDR3 DNA is TGCGCCAGCAGTCCCGGGGGAGGGTACACTGAAGCTTTCTTT. Translated: CASSPGGGYTEAFF.

This sequence joins TRBV11-2 and TRBJ2-3; tentatively, D is TRBD2 (7 bases). Trimming left V 2 bases short and J 4 bases short, with 16 bases between. The CDR3 extends over 16 amino acids. CDR1 and CDR2 (germline): SGHAT, FQNNGV. CDR3: CASSLNPGGRPDTQYF. The CDR3 nucleotides read TGTGCCAGCAGCTTAAATCCGGGGGGCCGTCCAGATACGCAGTATTTT.

CDR3: CASSSSGGAIREQFF. The CDR3 nucleotides read TGTGCCAGCAGCTCAAGCGGGGGGGCAATTCGCGAGCAGTTCTTC. This chain connects TRBV9 to TRBJ2-1; 10 bases fit TRBD2. This CDR3 is built from 15 residues. Unmatched junction bases numbered 11, after V lost 4 bases and J lost 10 bases. Germline CDR1 and CDR2: SGDLS and YYNGEE.

The chain has TRBV19 and TRBJ2-7; 8 bases fit TRBD1. Looked up from germline, CDR1 is LNHDA and CDR2 is SQIVND (reference sequence). The CDR3 spans 15 residues. V lost 4 bases, J lost 2 bases, and 7 bases stayed unmatched. CDR3 in amino acids: CASSTGGASPYEQYF. The CDR3, as DNA: TGTGCCAGTAGTACAGGGGGCGCTTCTCCCTACGAGCAGTACTTC.

The V call is TRBV2, the J call TRBJ2-3; no reliable D call. Germline assignment: CDR1 SNHLY and CDR2 FYNNEI. This CDR3 has 18 residues. V gave up 2 bases and J gave up 2 bases, with 20 bases separating them. The CDR3 protein is CASSEKVLSTLNTDTQYF. The CDR3 DNA reads TGTGCCAGCAGTGAAAAAGTACTTAGTACCCTAAACACAGATACGCAGTATTTT.

The chain recombines TRBV4-1 with TRBJ1-4, with 7 positions matching TRBD1. In germline, CDR1 is MGHRA, CDR2 YSYEKL. The CDR3 runs to 15 residues. The V gene end was trimmed by 2 bases and the J gene end by 5 bases; junction bases not matched to a gene: 5. The CDR3: CASSQPGTVNEKLFF. DNA of the CDR3: TGCGCCAGCAGCCAACCCGGGACAGTAAATGAAAAACTGTTTTTT.